This T cell receptor beta chain was profiled in a study of cytomegalovirus exposure and HLA in healthy donors (dated by TCRdb to about 2017). For context, the study as a whole: In an earlier analysis of approximately 500 of the donors, less than 350 Gb of sequence data and 100 million or so unique TCR beta sequences from 150 million to 200 million T cells were reported. An early release that covered around 590 HLA-typed donors contained approximately 300 gigabases of sequencing data and 85 million to 100 million unique TCR sequences. Of the 398 genotyped donors, 70% to 90% were placed in the genetic ancestry cluster associated with self-reported Caucasian donors. The study aimed to test whether signatures of past pathogen exposure could be identified by cataloging public T cell receptors. Using immunosequencing, the study profiled T cell repertoires from about 650 subjects and related those repertoires to cytomegalovirus serostatus. Along with the roughly 700-subject first cohort, a separate validation cohort of over 90 different subjects was used. To predict cytomegalovirus infection status, the study combined high-throughput TCR immunosequencing, statistical association of individual TCRs with disease status, and machine learning. A later analysis re-analyzed previously published TCR beta repertoires from hundreds of donors and added high-resolution HLA genotyping to study TCR occurrence patterns. The later analysis used no new phenotypic data to find candidate immune exposures, relying instead on TCR beta sequences and their occurrence across donors. In an earlier analysis of over 550 of the donors, high-throughput TCR beta sequencing was used to judge whether each TCR beta V gene segment behaved as functional or pseudogenic. Donor age, sex, ethnicity and CMV serostatus were collected together with the repertoire data. A later genetic analysis used genome-wide SNP genotypes for about 65% of the roughly 700 donors, treating that subset as a discovery cohort. Every discovery cohort repertoire had been produced on one sequencing platform. HLA typing included class I and class II loci at four-digit resolution. The number of typed donors differed by locus: roughly 629-630 for A, B, C, DRB1 and DQB1; some 500 for DQA1; approximately 600 for DPA1; and some 450 for DPB1. Several DR-DQ haplotypes were handled as single units for association and clustering, since linkage in the cohort was strong. Among some 400 genotyped donors of the cohort, an average of roughly 240,000 unique TCR beta nucleotide sequences were sequenced per donor, around 20% of them non-productive.

Beyond this particular receptor, the publication reports: Several of the top co-occurrence clusters appeared to be linked to parvovirus B19, influenza, CMV and Epstein-Barr virus, according to a later analysis. In a later analysis, TCR association rates were found to vary across HLA loci, with the most associated TCRs seen for DRB1 alleles and the fewest for HLA-C alleles. In vitro tests confirmed that a few of the cytomegalovirus-associated TCR beta chains recognize cytomegalovirus antigens. It was suggested by the authors that the approach could potentially be generalized to other disease states and immunological phenotypes. Immune exposure information for the cohort was limited to CMV serostatus. In a later analysis, most CMV-associated TCR beta chains were found to appear HLA-restricted, with HLA associations seemingly driven largely by CMV exposure. In a later genetic analysis, a missense DCLRE1C variant was associated with V-gene and J-gene trimming of TCR beta chains, and the association was replicated in an independent cohort. The presence/absence analyses assumed that sequencing depth was roughly uniform across donors, and that assumption may not be true. Because HLA typing was unavailable for some donors at each locus, only the typed subset was used in association tests. While some public TCRs were present in many individuals, most TCR sequences turned up only very rarely across donors. A further reported finding was that TCR beta sequences accurately predicted the HLA-A and HLA-B alleles for most subjects in the first cohort. A later genetic analysis reported fewer N-insertions in productive TCRs among donors in an Asian-associated ancestry cluster than the roughly 650-donor mean. Linkage disequilibrium might explain the correlated functional status among segregating V segments, but an unknown experimental factor could not be excluded. Broadly in line with IMGT annotations, most TCR beta V segments showed up in productive rearrangements about 90% or about 30% of the time in an earlier analysis of about 500 of the donors. A cluster of highly shared sequence variants was judged likely to be a technical artifact of the sequencing pipeline. At a false discovery rate of 0.05, a later analysis linked approximately 18,000 TCR beta sequences to specific HLA alleles. The classifier was reported to diagnose cytomegalovirus status with high specificity and sensitivity in both the original and validation cohorts. In a later analysis, HLA-associated TCR beta chains showed more clonal expansion and lower generation probabilities than non-associated chains that were equally common. This cohort had only TCR beta chains sequenced, and the lack of alpha or paired-chain data limited which features could be detected. The 87-base-pair reads could not distinguish some IMGT-functional V segments, including TRBV6-2 and TRBV6-3, so those segments were excluded. Some 15 rarely observed V segments, including chromosome 9 orphons, were excluded from the earlier analysis of just under 600 of the donors because counts were too low. The study listed 150 to 200 TCR beta chains as associated with cytomegalovirus. When HLA alleles, especially DR and DQ, strongly co-occurred, attributing TCR associations to individual alleles was difficult.

Trimming at the junction amounts to 0 bases on V and 3 bases on J, and the germline ends lie 9 bases apart. CDR3 length: 14 amino acids, cysteine to phenylalanine. Only the CDR3 DNA stays, 42 bases, in frame from base 1. Reading the germline V gene gives CDR1 SGHRS and CDR2 YFSETQ. Library construction relied on the immunoSEQ multiplex PCR assay. For the multiplex PCR, a mixture combining 60 forward primers for TCR Vbeta segments and 13 reverse primers for TCR Jbeta segments was used. A multiplex PCR assay on genomic DNA amplified the CDR3 region of rearranged TCR beta genes. The amplified TCR beta libraries were sequenced on the Illumina HiSeq System as 87-base-pair reads. For the original study's pipeline: In a later analysis, 80 million or so unique TCR beta chains were counted across the roughly 670 repertoires, and roughly 9.9 million of these chains were shared by at least two donors. To remove PCR and sequencing errors, raw reads were error-corrected and collapsed into unique sequences using a nearest-neighbor algorithm that merged closely related sequences. V, D and J gene segments were assigned by aligning CDR3 sequences to IMGT reference sequences. For a sequence to be retained, at least a six-nucleotide match to both a V gene segment and a J gene segment was required. Rearrangements were called productive when the CDR3 lacked stop codons and stayed in frame with V and J; all others were non-productive. Following IMGT convention, CDR3 was defined as the stretch from the second conserved V-encoded cysteine up to the conserved J-encoded phenylalanine. The earlier analysis of some 580 of the donors excluded any sequence lacking an unambiguous match to a single V gene segment. An earlier analysis of 550 to 650 of the donors classified V segments as functional when productive rearrangements were above 56.7% and as segregating when the standard deviation between donors was above 5%. A statistical classification framework was developed to diagnose cytomegalovirus status using the catalog of TCR beta chain sequences. In a later analysis, V and J genes were assigned by comparing TCR nucleotide sequences against IMGT/GENE-DB human TR gene sequences. A later analysis assigned CDR3 sequences and most-parsimonious VDJ recombination scenarios with the TCRdist pipeline. In a later analysis, every TCR beta chain was defined by the combination of its CDR3 amino acid sequence and its V-gene family, and reads without a unique V-gene family were dropped. A later analysis removed 500 to 650 highly shared, low-generation-probability nucleotide sequences to deal with suspected cross-contamination and a sequencing artifact. In a later analysis, a clonal expansion index for each public chain was calculated from normalized within-repertoire ranks of inferred template counts. Generation probabilities in a later analysis came from a VDJ recombination model fitted to out-of-frame rearrangements, and those results were checked against IGoR. In a later analysis, hypergeometric tests were used to score TCR-TCR, TCR-HLA and TCR-CMV co-occurrence, with a repertoire-size bias correction applied to TCR pairs. False discovery rates were estimated in a later analysis by permuting HLA or CMV assignments 20 times. In a later analysis, co-occurring TCRs were grouped using DBSCAN, and TCRdist sequence similarity was added for clustering within HLA-allele-positive subsets. Repertoires with fewer than 30,000 or more than 120,000 public chains, plus five repertoires with anomalous nucleotide sharing, were excluded from co-occurrence clustering. The table comes from immuneACCESS by way of TCRdb, which keeps in-frame sequences with V and J called. Part of the clones is missing from these tables; in studies checked, under half for an unresolved V gene and the rest for unknown reasons. The V and J calls and the clone size are those of that table, but D and trimming were determined from the DNA. The sample data list roughly 190,000 clones, and roughly 80% of these were observed just once. The ten biggest clones cover over 3.5% of the sample.

The cohort was made up of 666 healthy bone marrow donors. At the time of sampling, every cohort member was nominally healthy, though immune exposures that went unrecorded were likely present. The donor was CMV seronegative and belonged to the group of roughly 330 seronegative cohort members. A peripheral blood sample was provided by each donor, and peripheral blood mononuclear cells were used for TCR beta sequencing. Genomic DNA extraction from the blood cell samples was performed with the Qiagen DNeasy Blood Extraction Kit. With respect to this clone: Its antigen specificity is not known. No much larger clone is present one base from it, and per-base qualities are unavailable.

The sample comprised PBMCs. This TCR was sampled from a man in his forties or fifties in good health and CMV-seronegative. The chain links TRBV5-1 with TRBJ2-5; TRBD1 is a weak D gene call, 5 bases matching. The nucleotide sequence reads as follows: TGCGCCAGCAGCTTGGCTGGGGCAGAAGAGACCCAGTACTTC. This gives the protein CASSLAGAEETQYF.